The TCR beta chain described here comes from a study of T cell repertoires in cytomegalovirus infection. Using its own MiXCR run on the reads, TCRdb lists one record per CDR3 protein. The sample lists 680,000 or so distinct CDR3 sequences, less than 40% occurring once. The J segment lost 0 bases and the V segment lost 6 bases, leaving 6 bases of the junction unmatched. There are 17 residues in the CDR3. From germline, CDR1 is SNHLY and CDR2 FYNNEI. The source is a human donor in good health (CMV status not recorded). Some clones in this sample may be carry-over from other donors' samples. The chain links TRBV2 to TRBJ2-2; 11 positions match TRBD2. The material sequenced was PBMCs. The CDR3 sequence: CASRIGTSGPNTGELFF. In DNA, the CDR3 is TGTGCCAGCAGAATCGGGACTAGCGGACCGAACACCGGGGAGCTGTTTTTT.